A selection of T cell receptor beta chains follows, all from one sample in a study of blood T cell repertoires in COVID-19. The table came from immunoSEQ multiplex PCR; TCRdb's copy has only in-frame clones and leaves some out. Seen here are 100,000 or so clones, around four fifths observed once, and the top ten hold approximately 20%. Sequencing was performed on peripheral blood. The receptor set was obtained from a woman in her 70s with acute or convalescent COVID-19. CDR3s include the opening cysteine and the closing phenylalanine or tryptophan. A D gene is named only where the DNA matches it firmly. The size entry is marked missing in some rows and otherwise reads once, few, many or a size class.

J: TRBJ1-1
V: TRBV25-1
size: NA
D: NA
DNA: TGTGCCAGCAGTGGGAACCAGGGATCCACTGAAGCTTTCTTT
CDR3: CASSGNQGSTEAFF

J: TRBJ1-4
V: TRBV7-9
size: NA
D: TRBD1
DNA: TGTGCCAGCAGCTTGAGGACAGGGACTGAAAAACTGTTTTTT
CDR3: CASSLRTGTEKLFF

J: TRBJ2-5
V: TRBV11-2
size: few
D: TRBD2
DNA: TGTGCCAGCAGCCCCCCTACGGGGAGGGCCGAAAAATCCCAGTACTTC
CDR3: CASSPPTGRAEKSQYF

J: TRBJ2-2
V: TRBV4-3
size: NA
D: TRBD2
DNA: TGCGCCAGCAGCCAAGAGGGGGGAGGGATAGAGACCGGGGAGCTGTTTTTT
CDR3: CASSQEGGGIETGELFF

J: TRBJ2-1
V: TRBV5-1
size: NA
D: NA
DNA: TGCGCCAGCAGCTTGTCGGCGGGGGCGGAAGTCGATGAGCAGTTCTTC
CDR3: CASSLSAGAEVDEQFF

J: TRBJ1-2
V: TRBV19
size: NA
D: NA
DNA: TGTGCCAGTAGTATTTCTCTTCGGATCCCCCTGGGCTCGGACTATGGCTACACCTTC
CDR3: CASSISLRIPLGSDYGYTF

J: TRBJ1-5
V: TRBV19
size: few
D: TRBD1
DNA: TGTGCCAGTAGTATAGGACAGGGGAACCAGCCCCAGCATTTT
CDR3: CASSIGQGNQPQHF

J: TRBJ1-3
V: TRBV2
size: NA
D: NA
DNA: TGTGCCAGCAGGGCTTCCTCTGGAAACACCATATATTTT
CDR3: CASRASSGNTIYF

J: TRBJ2-3
V: TRBV19
size: NA
D: NA
DNA: TGTGCCAGTAGTAGCGGTAGCACAGATACGCAGTATTTT
CDR3: CASSSGSTDTQYF

J: TRBJ2-7
V: TRBV30
size: few
D: NA
DNA: TGTGCCTGGAGTGGACACTCTTCCTACGAGCAGTACTTC
CDR3: CAWSGHSSYEQYF

J: TRBJ1-3
V: TRBV30
size: NA
D: TRBD1
DNA: TGTGCCTGGAGCCGTCCCGGGACAGCCTTGAGCTCTGGAAACACCATATATTTT
CDR3: CAWSRPGTALSSGNTIYF

J: TRBJ1-5
V: TRBV6-6
size: NA
D: NA
DNA: TGTGCCAGCCGACATGATAGCAATCAGCCCCAGCATTTT
CDR3: CASRHDSNQPQHF

J: TRBJ1-2
V: TRBV6-2/TRBV6-3
size: NA
D: NA
DNA: TGTGCCAGCAGTCAAGACTGGGGGGGATTCTATGGCTACACCTTC
CDR3: CASSQDWGGFYGYTF

J: TRBJ2-7
V: TRBV10-1
size: NA
D: TRBD1
DNA: TGCGCCATAAACTACAGGGGGCTCGCCTACGAGCAGTACTTC
CDR3: CAINYRGLAYEQYF

J: TRBJ2-3
V: TRBV18
size: many
D: TRBD2
DNA: TGTGCCAGCTCACCGCAAGCGGGGGAGGGCCCCACAGATACGCAGTATTTT
CDR3: CASSPQAGEGPTDTQYF

J: TRBJ2-1
V: TRBV27
size: NA
D: TRBD2
DNA: TGTGCCAGCGGCAGCGGGGGGGGCTTCAGTGAGCAGTTCTTC
CDR3: CASGSGGGFSEQFF

J: TRBJ1-1
V: TRBV20-1
size: NA
D: NA
DNA: TGCAGTGCCCCAATCAACACTGAAGCTTTCTTT
CDR3: CSAPINTEAFF

J: TRBJ2-2
V: TRBV18
size: NA
D: NA
DNA: TGTGCCAGCTCACCTCAGGGGCTTCCGAACACCGGGGAGCTGTTTTTT
CDR3: CASSPQGLPNTGELFF

J: TRBJ2-7
V: TRBV5-1
size: NA
D: NA
DNA: TGCGCCAGCAGCCTCGGGAGTTTCGGCGAGCAGTACTTC
CDR3: CASSLGSFGEQYF

J: TRBJ1-2
V: TRBV2
size: NA
D: NA
DNA: TGTGCCAGCTTGTTAACCGGGACACCTAACTATGGCTACACCTTC
CDR3: CASLLTGTPNYGYTF

J: TRBJ2-2
V: TRBV5-8
size: NA
D: TRBD2
DNA: TGTGCCACACGGGGGGGCCGGAACACCGGGGAGCTGTTTTTT
CDR3: CATRGGRNTGELFF

J: TRBJ2-7
V: TRBV7-9
size: NA
D: TRBD2
DNA: TGTGCCAGCCGGGAGGGATCCGGGCCGATCGACGAGCAGTACTTC
CDR3: CASREGSGPIDEQYF

J: TRBJ1-2
V: TRBV7-6
size: NA
D: NA
DNA: TGTGCCAGCAGCTTATATACGGAAGGGGCAGGCTACACCTTC
CDR3: CASSLYTEGAGYTF

J: TRBJ1-1
V: TRBV7-9
size: NA
D: NA
DNA: TGTGCCAGCAGCTTATTTCGTCCTTTAAGCTCTGAAGCTTTCTTT
CDR3: CASSLFRPLSSEAFF

J: TRBJ2-2
V: TRBV6-4
size: NA
D: TRBD1
DNA: TGTGCCAGCAGAGGGACAGGGAACACCGGGGAGCTGTTTTTT
CDR3: CASRGTGNTGELFF

J: TRBJ2-5
V: TRBV7-9
size: once
D: TRBD2
DNA: TGTGCCAGCAGCTCCCTTAGCGGGCAAGAGACCCAGTACTTC
CDR3: CASSSLSGQETQYF